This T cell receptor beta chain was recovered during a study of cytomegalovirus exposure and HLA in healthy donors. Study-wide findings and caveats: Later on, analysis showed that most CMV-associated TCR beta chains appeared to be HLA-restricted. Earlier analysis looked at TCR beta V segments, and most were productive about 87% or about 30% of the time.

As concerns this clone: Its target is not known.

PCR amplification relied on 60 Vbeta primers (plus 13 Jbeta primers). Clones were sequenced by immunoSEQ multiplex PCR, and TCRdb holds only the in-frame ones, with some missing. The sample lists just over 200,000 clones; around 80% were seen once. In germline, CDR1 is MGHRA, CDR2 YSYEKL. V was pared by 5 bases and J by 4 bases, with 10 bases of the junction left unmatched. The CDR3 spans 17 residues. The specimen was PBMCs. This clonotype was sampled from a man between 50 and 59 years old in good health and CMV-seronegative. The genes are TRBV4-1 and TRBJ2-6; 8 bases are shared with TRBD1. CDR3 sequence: CASSAEQGAYGANVLTF. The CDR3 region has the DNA TGCGCCAGCAGCGCAGAGCAGGGGGCATACGGGGCCAACGTCCTGACTTTC.